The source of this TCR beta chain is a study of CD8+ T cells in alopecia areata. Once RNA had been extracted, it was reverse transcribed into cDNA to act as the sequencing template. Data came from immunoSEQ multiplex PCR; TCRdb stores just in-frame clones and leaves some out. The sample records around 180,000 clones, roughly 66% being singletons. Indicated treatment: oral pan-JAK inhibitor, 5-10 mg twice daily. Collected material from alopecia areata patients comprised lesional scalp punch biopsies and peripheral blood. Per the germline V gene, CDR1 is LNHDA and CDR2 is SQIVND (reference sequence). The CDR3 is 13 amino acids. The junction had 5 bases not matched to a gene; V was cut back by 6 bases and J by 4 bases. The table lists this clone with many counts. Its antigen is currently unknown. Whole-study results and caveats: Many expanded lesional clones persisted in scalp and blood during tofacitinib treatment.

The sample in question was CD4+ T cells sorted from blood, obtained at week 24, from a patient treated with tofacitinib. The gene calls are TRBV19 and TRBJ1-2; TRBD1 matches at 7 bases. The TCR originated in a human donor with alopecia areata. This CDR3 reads CASRYDRAYGYTF. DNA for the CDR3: TGTGCCAGTAGATACGACAGGGCCTATGGCTACACCTTC. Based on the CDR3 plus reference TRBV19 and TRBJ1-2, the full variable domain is DGGITQSPKYLFRKEGQNVTLSCEQNLNHDAMYWYRQDPGQGLRLIYYSQIVNDFQKGDIAEGYSVSREKKESFPLTVTSAQKNPTAFYLCASRYDRAYGYTFGSGTRLTVV.